This T cell receptor beta chain was obtained from a study of beta chain features in type 1 diabetes. As to this clone: Its target is unknown.

This CDR3 has 14 amino acids. Germline CDR1 and CDR2: SEHNR and FQNEAQ (reference sequence). With V trimmed by 4 bases and J by 2 bases, 5 bases remained unmatched. Study-level points and caveats: Among all four CD4+ subsets, Type 1 diabetes patients had TCRB CDR3s that were moderately but significantly shorter.

Expressed TCRB transcripts were sequenced, since all the RNA that had been isolated was reverse transcribed. Produced via immunoSEQ multiplex PCR; TCRdb's table is partial and in-frame only. Here the sample spans around 360,000 clones, roughly 12% being singletons. The sequenced sample consisted of naive CD4+ T cells from blood. The source of this sequence is a woman between 18 and 29 years old with type 1 diabetes. This chain joins TRBV7-9 and TRBJ2-7; 7 positions match TRBD2. The CDR3 loop reads CASSSGLPTYEQYF. The CDR3 DNA follows: TGTGCCAGCAGCTCGGGACTACCAACCTACGAGCAGTACTTC.